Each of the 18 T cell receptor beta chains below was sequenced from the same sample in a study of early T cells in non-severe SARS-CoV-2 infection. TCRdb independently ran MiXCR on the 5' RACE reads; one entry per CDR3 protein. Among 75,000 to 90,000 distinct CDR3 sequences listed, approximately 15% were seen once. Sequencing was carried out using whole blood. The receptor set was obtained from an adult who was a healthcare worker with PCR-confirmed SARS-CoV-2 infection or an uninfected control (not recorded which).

The CDR3 here is CSVEGSHNEQFF. The CDR3 DNA is TGCAGCGTTGAAGGGTCCCACAATGAGCAGTTCTTC. V is TRBV29-1 and J is TRBJ2-1; D is ambiguous. Germline CDR1 is SQVTM and CDR2 is ANQGSEA. V shed 1 base and J shed 5 bases, with 6 bases lying between them. CDR3 length equals 12 residues.

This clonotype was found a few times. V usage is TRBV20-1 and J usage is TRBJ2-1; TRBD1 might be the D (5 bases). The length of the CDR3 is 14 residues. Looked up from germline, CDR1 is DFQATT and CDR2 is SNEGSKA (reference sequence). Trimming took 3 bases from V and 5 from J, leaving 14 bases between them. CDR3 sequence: CSASSPGNNNEQFF. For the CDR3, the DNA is TGCAGTGCTAGCTCTCCAGGGAATAACAATGAGCAGTTCTTC.

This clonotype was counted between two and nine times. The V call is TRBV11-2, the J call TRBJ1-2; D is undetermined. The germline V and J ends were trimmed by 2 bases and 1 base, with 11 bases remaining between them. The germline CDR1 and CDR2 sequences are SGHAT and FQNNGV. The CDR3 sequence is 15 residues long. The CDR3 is CASSLNSGLNYGYTF. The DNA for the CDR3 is TGTGCCAGCAGCTTAAACTCTGGCCTTAACTATGGCTACACCTTC.

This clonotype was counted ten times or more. CDR3 protein: CSASALAGVIPDTQYF. CDR3 coding DNA: TGCAGTGCCTCAGCCCTGGCGGGAGTAATTCCAGATACGCAGTATTTT. V gene TRBV20-1 combines with J gene TRBJ2-3, with 7 bases identical to TRBD2. The CDR3 loop spans 16 amino acids. CDR1 and CDR2 from the germline V gene are DFQATT and SNEGSKA (reference sequence). The J segment lost 4 bases and the V segment lost 6 bases, leaving 16 bases of the junction unmatched.

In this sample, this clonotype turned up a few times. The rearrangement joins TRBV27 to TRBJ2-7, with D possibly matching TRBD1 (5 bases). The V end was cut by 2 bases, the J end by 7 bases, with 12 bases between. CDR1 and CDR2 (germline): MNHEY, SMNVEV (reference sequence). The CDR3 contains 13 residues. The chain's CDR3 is CASSLGHPREQYF. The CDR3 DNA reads TGTGCCAGCAGTTTAGGACATCCACGGGAGCAGTACTTC.

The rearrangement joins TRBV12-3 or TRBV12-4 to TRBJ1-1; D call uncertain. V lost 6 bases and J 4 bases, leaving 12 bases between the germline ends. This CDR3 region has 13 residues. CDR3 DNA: TGTGCCAGCAGCCACGGTAGTGGCACTGAAGCTTTCTTT. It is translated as CASSHGSGTEAFF.

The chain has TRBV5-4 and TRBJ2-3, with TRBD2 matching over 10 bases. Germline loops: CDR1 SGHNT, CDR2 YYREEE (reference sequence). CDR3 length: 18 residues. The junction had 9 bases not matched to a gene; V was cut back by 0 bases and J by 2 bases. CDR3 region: CASSLGGTSGTFTDTQYF. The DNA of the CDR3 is TGTGCCAGCAGCTTGGGGGGCACTAGCGGGACCTTCACAGATACGCAGTATTTT.

The CDR3 bases are TGTGCCAGCAGTGGCGAGGGACACTACGAGCAGTACTTC. This gives the protein CASSGEGHYEQYF. The rearrangement joins TRBV28 to TRBJ2-7, with D perhaps matching TRBD1 (6 bases). The CDR3 sequence is 13 residues long. The germline gives CDR1 MDHEN, CDR2 SYDVKM. Trimming left V 5 bases short and J 3 bases short, with 11 bases between.

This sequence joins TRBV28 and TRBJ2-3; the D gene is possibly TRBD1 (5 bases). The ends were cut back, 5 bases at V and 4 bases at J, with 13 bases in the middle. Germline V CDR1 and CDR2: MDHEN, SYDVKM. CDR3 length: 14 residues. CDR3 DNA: TGTGCCAGCAGTCGTTACAGGTCCGCAGATACGCAGTATTTT. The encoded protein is CASSRYRSADTQYF.

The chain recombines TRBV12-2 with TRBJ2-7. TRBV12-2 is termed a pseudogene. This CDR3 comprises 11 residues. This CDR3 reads CASRVSDEQYF. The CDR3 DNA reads TGTGCAAGTCGCGTAAGTGACGAGCAGTACTTC.

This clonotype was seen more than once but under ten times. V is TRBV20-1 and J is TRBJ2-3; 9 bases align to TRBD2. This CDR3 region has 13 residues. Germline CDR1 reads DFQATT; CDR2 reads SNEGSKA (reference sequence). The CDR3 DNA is TGCAGCTTGAGCGGGAGGTTTACAGATACGCAGTATTTT. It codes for CSLSGRFTDTQYF.

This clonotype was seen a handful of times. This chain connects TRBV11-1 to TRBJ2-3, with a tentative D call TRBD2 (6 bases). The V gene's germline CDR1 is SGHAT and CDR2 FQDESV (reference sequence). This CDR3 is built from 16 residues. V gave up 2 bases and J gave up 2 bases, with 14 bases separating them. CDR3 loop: CASSLLAWRDTDTQYF. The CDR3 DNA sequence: TGTGCCAGCAGCTTACTGGCGTGGAGGGACACAGATACGCAGTATTTT.

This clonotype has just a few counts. The CDR3 loop is CASVLGLAGDNEQFF. Here the CDR3 DNA reads TGTGCCAGTGTACTGGGACTAGCGGGGGACAATGAGCAGTTCTTC. The V call is TRBV28, the J call TRBJ2-1; 14 bases align to TRBD2. CDR3 length: 15 amino acids. V trimming: 9 bases; J trimming: 5 bases; junction bases outside the gene matches: 6. Germline V gene data show CDR1 as MDHEN and CDR2 as SYDVKM.

Here the CDR3 DNA reads TGCGCCAGCAGCCCGGGACAGGGCGCCGGGCTCCAGTACTTC. Translation: CASSPGQGAGLQYF. The V and J genes are TRBV4-3 and TRBJ2-7; TRBD1 matches 9 bases. CDR3 length: 14 amino acids. Losses at the gene ends were 4 bases for V and 10 bases for J; bases not matched to a gene: 11. Germline CDR1 and CDR2: LGHNA and YSLEER.

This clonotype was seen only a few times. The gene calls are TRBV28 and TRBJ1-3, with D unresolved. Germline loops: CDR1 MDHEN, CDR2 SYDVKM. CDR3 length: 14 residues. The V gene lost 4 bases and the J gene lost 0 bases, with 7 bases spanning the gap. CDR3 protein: CASSSPASGNTIYF. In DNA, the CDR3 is TGTGCCAGCAGTTCACCAGCCTCTGGAAACACCATATATTTT.

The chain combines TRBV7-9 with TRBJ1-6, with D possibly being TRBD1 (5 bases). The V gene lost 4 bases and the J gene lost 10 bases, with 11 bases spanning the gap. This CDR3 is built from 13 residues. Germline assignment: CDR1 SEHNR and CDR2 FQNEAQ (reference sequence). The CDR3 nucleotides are TGTGCCAGCAGCTCCGATCGGGACTCACCCCTCCACTTT. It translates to CASSSDRDSPLHF.

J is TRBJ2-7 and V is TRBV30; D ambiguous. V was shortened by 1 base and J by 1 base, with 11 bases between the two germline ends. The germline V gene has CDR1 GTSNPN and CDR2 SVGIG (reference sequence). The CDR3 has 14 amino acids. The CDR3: CAWSATRNSYEQYF. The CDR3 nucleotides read TGTGCCTGGAGTGCAACAAGAAATTCCTACGAGCAGTACTTC.

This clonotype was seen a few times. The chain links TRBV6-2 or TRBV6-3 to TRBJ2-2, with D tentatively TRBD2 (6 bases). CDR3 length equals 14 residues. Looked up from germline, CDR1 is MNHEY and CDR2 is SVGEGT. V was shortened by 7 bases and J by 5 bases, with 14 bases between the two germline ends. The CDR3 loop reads CASKAGRETGELFF. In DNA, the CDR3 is TGTGCCAGCAAGGCGGGAAGGGAAACCGGGGAGCTGTTTTTT.